A single T cell receptor (beta chain) is shown here with its context. Its antigen is unknown. Amplified TCR beta CDR3 regions came from RNA transcripts. The HTBI primer set drove a first-round RT-PCR of the TCR CDR3. TCRdb independently ran MiXCR on the multiplex PCR reads; one entry per CDR3 protein. The sample has about 480,000 distinct CDR3 sequences; over 13% are singletons. This sample stems from a study of T cells in Graves' hyperthyroidism and ophthalmopathy. Graves' hyperthyroidism was deemed stable absent ophthalmopathy progression within 18 months. Trimming pared 4 bases from V and 6 bases from J, leaving 9 bases between. The length of the CDR3 is 12 residues. CDR1 and CDR2 (germline): MGHDK, SYGVNS. General study findings and limits: Most thyroid clonotypes expanded above 0.001 appeared in blood too.

Sequenced sample: blood. The gene calls are TRBV25-1 and TRBJ1-2; possible D gene TRBD1, 5 bases. The TCR sequence derives from a woman under 30 with Graves' hyperthyroidism. The CDR3 loop reads CASSVGRDGYTF. CDR3 in DNA: TGTGCCAGCAGTGTGGGACGGGATGGCTACACCTTC.